This T cell receptor beta chain emerged from a study of T-cell reconstitution after alpha-beta-depleted transplantation in children. General study findings and limits: One year post-transplant, T-cell counts and diversity were largely derived from T cells produced anew. Two months or so post-transplant, alpha-beta T cells reportedly derived from several hundred expanded graft clones. Several patients had high TCRbeta diversity at day 60; it came from surviving recipient T cells and thymic progenitors.

Germline V lookup: CDR1 SGHTA, CDR2 FQGNSA. This CDR3 comprises 17 residues. V lost 5 bases to trimming and J lost 4 bases; unmatched junction nucleotides: 9. With regard to this clonotype: Its specificity is not known.

It was with unique molecular identifiers that the TCRbeta library was prepared. MiXCR was run by TCRdb on the PCR reads, yielding one entry per CDR3 protein. The table has approximately 430,000 distinct CDR3 sequences, around 15% seen once; the top ten hold 29%. The origin of this receptor is a boy younger than two who had a stem cell transplant for Wiskott-Aldrich syndrome, so the T cells may come from the graft donor. The chain recombines TRBV7-2 with TRBJ2-5, with 14 bases fitting TRBD2. Sequenced material: PBMCs, mostly from graft donor cells, taken 360 days after TCRalphabeta/CD19-depleted stem cell transplant. CDR3 nucleotides: TGTGCCAGCAGCCCACTCGGACTAGCGGGAGGTCGAGAGACCCAGTACTTC. Translating gives CASSPLGLAGGRETQYF.